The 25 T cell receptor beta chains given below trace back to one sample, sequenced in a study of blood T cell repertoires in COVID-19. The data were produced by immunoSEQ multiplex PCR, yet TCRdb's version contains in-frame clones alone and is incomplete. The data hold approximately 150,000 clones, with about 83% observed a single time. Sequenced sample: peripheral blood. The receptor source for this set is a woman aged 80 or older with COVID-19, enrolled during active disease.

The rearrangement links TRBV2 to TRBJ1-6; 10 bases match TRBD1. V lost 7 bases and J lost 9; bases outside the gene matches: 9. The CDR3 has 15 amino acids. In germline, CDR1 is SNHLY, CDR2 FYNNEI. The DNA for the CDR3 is TGTGCCAGCAAAAGGGACAGGGGAATAGTTTCACCCCTCCACTTT. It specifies CASKRDRGIVSPLHF.

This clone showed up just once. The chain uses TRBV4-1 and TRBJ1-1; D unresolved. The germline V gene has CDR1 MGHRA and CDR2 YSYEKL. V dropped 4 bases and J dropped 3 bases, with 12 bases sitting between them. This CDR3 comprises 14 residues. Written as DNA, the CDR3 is TGCGCCAGCAGCCCTACCGGAGTTTACACTGAAGCTTTCTTT. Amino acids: CASSPTGVYTEAFF.

In DNA form, the CDR3 reads TGTGCCAGCAGCTTCACAACTACAGGGGGAAGGAATGAGCAGTTCTTC. Its protein product is CASSFTTTGGRNEQFF. V gene TRBV7-8 combines with J gene TRBJ2-1; 8 nucleotides line up with TRBD1. The CDR3 contains 16 residues. The germline CDR1 and CDR2 sequences are SGHVS and FQNEAQ. V lost 3 bases to trimming and J lost 7 bases; unmatched junction nucleotides: 11.

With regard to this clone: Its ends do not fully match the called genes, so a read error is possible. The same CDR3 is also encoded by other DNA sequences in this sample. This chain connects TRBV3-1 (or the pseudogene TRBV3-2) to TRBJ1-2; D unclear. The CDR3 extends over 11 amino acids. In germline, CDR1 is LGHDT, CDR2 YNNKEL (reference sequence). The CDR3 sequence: CASSLQDGYTF. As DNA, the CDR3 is TGCGCCAGCAGCCTCCAGGATGGCTACACCTTC.

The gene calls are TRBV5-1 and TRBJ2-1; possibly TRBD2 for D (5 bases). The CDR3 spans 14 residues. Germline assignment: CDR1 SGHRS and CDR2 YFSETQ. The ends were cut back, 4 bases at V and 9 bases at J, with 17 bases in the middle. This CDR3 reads CASSPGSGSSEQFF. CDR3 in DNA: TGCGCCAGCAGCCCCGGATCGGGGTCAAGTGAGCAGTTCTTC.

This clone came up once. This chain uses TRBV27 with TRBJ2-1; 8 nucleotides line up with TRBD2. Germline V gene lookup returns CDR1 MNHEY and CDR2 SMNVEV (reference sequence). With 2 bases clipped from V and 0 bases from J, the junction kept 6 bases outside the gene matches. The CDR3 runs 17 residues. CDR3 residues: CASSLRGGLGSYNEQFF. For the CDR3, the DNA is TGTGCCAGCAGTTTACGAGGGGGACTAGGCTCCTACAATGAGCAGTTCTTC.

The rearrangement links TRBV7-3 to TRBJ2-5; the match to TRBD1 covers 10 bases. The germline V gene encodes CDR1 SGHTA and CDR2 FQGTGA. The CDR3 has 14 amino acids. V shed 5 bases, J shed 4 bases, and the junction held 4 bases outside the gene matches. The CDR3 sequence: CASSPTGGGETQYF. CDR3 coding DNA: TGTGCCAGCAGCCCGACAGGGGGCGGAGAGACCCAGTACTTC. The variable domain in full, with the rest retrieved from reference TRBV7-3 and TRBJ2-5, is GAGVSQTPSNKVTEKGKYVELRCDPISGHTALYWYRQSLGQGPEFLIYFQGTGAADDSGLPNDRFFAVRPEGSVSTLKIQRTERGDSAVYLCASSPTGGGETQYFGPGTRLLVL.

The CDR3 region is CASSLWALNQPQHF. The CDR3 coding sequence is TGTGCCAGCAGCTTATGGGCTTTGAATCAGCCCCAGCATTTT. The chain has TRBV7-8 and TRBJ1-5; unclear D gene. The germline V gene has CDR1 SGHVS and CDR2 FQNEAQ. CDR3 length equals 14 residues. Trimming took off 2 bases at V and 4 bases at J, with 9 bases between the two ends.

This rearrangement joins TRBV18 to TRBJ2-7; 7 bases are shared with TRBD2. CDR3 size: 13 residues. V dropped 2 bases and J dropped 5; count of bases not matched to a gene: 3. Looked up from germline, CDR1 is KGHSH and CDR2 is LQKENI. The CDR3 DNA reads TGTGCCAGCTCACCAGGGGGAGGGAACGAGCAGTACTTC. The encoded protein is CASSPGGGNEQYF.

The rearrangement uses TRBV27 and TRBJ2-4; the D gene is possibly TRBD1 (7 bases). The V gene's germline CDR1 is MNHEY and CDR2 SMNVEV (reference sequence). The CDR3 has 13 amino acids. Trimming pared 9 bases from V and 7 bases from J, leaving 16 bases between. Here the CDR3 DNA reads TGTGCCAGTGGAGGGGGCGCCGGGAACATTCAGTACTTC. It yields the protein CASGGGAGNIQYF.

Here the CDR3 DNA reads TGTGCCAGCAGCTTAGAAGGGGGTGGTGAAGCTTTCTTT. Translating it yields CASSLEGGGEAFF. The chain couples TRBV7-2 to TRBJ1-1, with a possible D match to TRBD1 (6 bases). Trimming left V 1 base short and J 7 bases short, with 10 bases between. Looked up from germline, CDR1 is SGHTA and CDR2 is FQGNSA. CDR3 length: 13 residues.

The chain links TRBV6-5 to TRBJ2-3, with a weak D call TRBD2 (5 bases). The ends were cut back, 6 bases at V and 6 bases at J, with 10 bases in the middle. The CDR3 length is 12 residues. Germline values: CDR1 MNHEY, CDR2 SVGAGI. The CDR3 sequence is CASSPGKDTQYF. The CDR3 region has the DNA TGTGCCAGCAGCCCCGGGAAGGATACGCAGTATTTT.

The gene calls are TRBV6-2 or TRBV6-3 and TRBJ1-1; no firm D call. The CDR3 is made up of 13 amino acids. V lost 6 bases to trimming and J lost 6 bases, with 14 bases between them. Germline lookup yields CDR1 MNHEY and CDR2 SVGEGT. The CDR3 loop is CASSIGFWAEAFF. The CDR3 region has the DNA TGTGCCAGCAGCATCGGGTTTTGGGCTGAAGCTTTCTTT.

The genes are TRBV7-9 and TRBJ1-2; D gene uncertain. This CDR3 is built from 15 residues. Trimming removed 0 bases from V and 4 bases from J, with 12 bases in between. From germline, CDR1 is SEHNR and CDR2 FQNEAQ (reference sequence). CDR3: CASSLAGAGVYGYTF. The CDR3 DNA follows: TGTGCCAGCAGCTTAGCCGGCGCAGGCGTCTATGGCTACACCTTC.

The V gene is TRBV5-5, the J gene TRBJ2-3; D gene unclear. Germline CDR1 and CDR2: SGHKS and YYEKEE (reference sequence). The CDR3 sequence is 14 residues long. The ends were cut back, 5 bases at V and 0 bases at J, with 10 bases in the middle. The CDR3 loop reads CASRNQASTDTQYF. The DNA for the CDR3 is TGTGCCAGCAGGAACCAAGCTAGCACAGATACGCAGTATTTT.

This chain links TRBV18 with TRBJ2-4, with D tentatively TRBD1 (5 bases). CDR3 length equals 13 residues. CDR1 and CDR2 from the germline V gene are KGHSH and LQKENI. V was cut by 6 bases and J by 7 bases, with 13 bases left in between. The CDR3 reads CASSPGQGNIQYF. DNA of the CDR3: TGTGCCAGCTCCCCCGGGCAGGGCAACATTCAGTACTTC.

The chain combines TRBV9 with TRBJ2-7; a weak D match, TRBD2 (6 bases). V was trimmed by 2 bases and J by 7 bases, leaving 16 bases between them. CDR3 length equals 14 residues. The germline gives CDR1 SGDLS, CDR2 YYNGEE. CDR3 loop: CASSVGGSFREQYF. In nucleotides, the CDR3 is TGTGCCAGCAGCGTTGGGGGGAGCTTCCGGGAGCAGTACTTC. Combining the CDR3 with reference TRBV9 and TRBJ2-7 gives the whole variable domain DSGVTQTPKHLITATGQRVTLRCSPRSGDLSVYWYQQSLDQGLQFLIQYYNGEERAKGNILERFSAQQFPDLHSELNLSSLELGDSALYFCASSVGGSFREQYFGPGTRLTVT.

CDR3 bases: TGTGCCAGCAGTGAATTCAAACAGGGGTCCCTCCAGCATTTT. This translates into CASSEFKQGSLQHF. The chain is built from TRBV25-1 and TRBJ1-5, with 7 bases lining up with TRBD1. CDR3 length: 14 amino acids. The V segment lost 1 base and the J segment 12 bases; nucleotides outside the gene matches: 9. The germline gives CDR1 MGHDK, CDR2 SYGVNS.

CDR3 in amino acids: CASSEIGQGSHNEQFF. DNA of the CDR3: TGCGCCAGCAGTGAGATTGGGCAGGGGAGCCACAATGAGCAGTTCTTC. The chain links TRBV10-2 to TRBJ2-1, with a weak D call TRBD1 (6 bases). Trimming took off 2 bases at V and 5 bases at J, with 16 bases between the two ends. This CDR3 contains 16 residues. The germline gives CDR1 WSHSY, CDR2 SAAADI.

The CDR3 nucleotides read TGTGCCAGCACCCCTCAAGGGGGGGACGCTGAAGCTTTCTTT. As protein: CASTPQGGDAEAFF. V usage is TRBV7-9 and J usage is TRBJ1-1; a possible D gene is TRBD1 (6 bases). The germline gives CDR1 SEHNR, CDR2 FQNEAQ (reference sequence). The germline V and J ends were trimmed by 7 bases and 6 bases, with 18 bases remaining between them. The CDR3 totals 14 residues.

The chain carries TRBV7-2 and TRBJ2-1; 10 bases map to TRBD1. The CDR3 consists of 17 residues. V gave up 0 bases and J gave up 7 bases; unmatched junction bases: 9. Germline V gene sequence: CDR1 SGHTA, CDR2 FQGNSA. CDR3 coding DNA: TGTGCCAGCAGCTTAGCGCGGGGGACAGGGGTCTTTAATGAGCAGTTCTTC. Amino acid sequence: CASSLARGTGVFNEQFF.

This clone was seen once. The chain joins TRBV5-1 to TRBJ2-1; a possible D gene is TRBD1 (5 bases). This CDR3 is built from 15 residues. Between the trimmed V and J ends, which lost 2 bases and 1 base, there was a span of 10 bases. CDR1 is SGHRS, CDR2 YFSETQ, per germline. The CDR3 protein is CASSFTGYSYNEQFF. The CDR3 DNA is TGCGCCAGCAGCTTTACAGGCTATTCCTACAATGAGCAGTTCTTC.

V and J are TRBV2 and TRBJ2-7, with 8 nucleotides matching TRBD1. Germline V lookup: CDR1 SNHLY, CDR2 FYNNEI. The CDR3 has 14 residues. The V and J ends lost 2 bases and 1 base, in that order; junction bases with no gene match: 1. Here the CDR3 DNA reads TGTGCCAGCAGTGAAAACAGGGGGTCCTACGAGCAGTACTTC. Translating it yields CASSENRGSYEQYF.

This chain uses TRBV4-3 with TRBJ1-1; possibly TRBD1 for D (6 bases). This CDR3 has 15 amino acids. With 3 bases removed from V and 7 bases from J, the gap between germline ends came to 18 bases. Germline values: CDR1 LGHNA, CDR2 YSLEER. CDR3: CASSQLGTWEDEAFF. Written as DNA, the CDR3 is TGCGCCAGCAGCCAGCTAGGGACATGGGAAGATGAAGCTTTCTTT.

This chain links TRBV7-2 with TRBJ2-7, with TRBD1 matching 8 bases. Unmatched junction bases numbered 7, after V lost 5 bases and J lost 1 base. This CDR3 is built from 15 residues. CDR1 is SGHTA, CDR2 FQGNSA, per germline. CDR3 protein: CASSPGQGRSYEQYF. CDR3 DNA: TGTGCCAGCAGCCCAGGACAGGGAAGGTCCTACGAGCAGTACTTC. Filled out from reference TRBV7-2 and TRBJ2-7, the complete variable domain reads GAGVSQSPSNKVTEKGKDVELRCDPISGHTALYWYRQSLGQGLEFLIYFQGNSAPDKSGLPSDRFSAERTGGSVSTLTIQRTQQEDSAVYLCASSPGQGRSYEQYFGPGTRLTVT.